This TCR beta chain comes out of a study of T cells after yellow fever vaccination (dated by TCRdb to between 2018 and 2020). A note on the overall study: Libraries from fractions with low cell numbers were prepared with the SMART-Seq v4 Ultra Low Input RNA kit. To follow T-cell clones before and after primary and booster YFV17D yellow fever vaccination, bulk TCR alpha and beta repertoires were sequenced over time. Two healthy male donors made up the cohort, one aged 18 to 30 years and the other aged 30 to 40 years. Bulk PBMC replicates and cell subsets were isolated from blood drawn at multiple timepoints before and after both primary and secondary immunization.

CDR3 length: 14 amino acids, cysteine to phenylalanine. Only the CDR3 part of the read is kept: 42 bases, read in frame from the first base. In the germline V gene, CDR1 corresponds to SGDLS and CDR2 to YYNGEE. A distance of 17 bases separates the germline ends of V and J, which lose 4 bases and 7 bases respectively. The study at large found these results: A small share of clonotypes was detected in both CD4 and CD8 compartments, with the overlap likely arising from convergent recombination. Compared with the primary T-cell response, the secondary T-cell response was weaker but faster, peaking on day 5 rather than day 15. After the booster, most of the clones that had expanded following primary vaccination were detected again (about 95% of CD4 and around 90% of CD8), which suggests that memory was broadly maintained. Because only a couple of donors were included in the study, the extent to which the findings can be generalized is limited. FACS-sorted repertoires could contain abundant contaminating clonotypes from the bulk population, so computational filtering was required.

The instrument was an Illumina NovaSeq 6000. Synthesis of TCR cDNA relied on 5'RACE template switching, a step that introduced a universal primer site along with unique molecular identifiers. cDNA synthesis was primed from both the TCR alpha and TCR beta constant segments. Two PCR steps were used to amplify libraries, with sample barcodes and sequencing adapters being added in the second step. Sequencing of libraries was done on Illumina HiSeq 2500 (2x100 bp) or NovaSeq (2x150 bp). Processing in the source paper ran as follows. Reads were demultiplexed and collapsed into UMI consensus sequences with MIGEC, and V(D)J alignment was performed with MiXCR. Using edgeR on replicate PBMC samples, clonotypes were called vaccine-responding if FDR was below 0.01 and the log2 fold change was above 5 up to day 15. CD4 or CD8 identity was assigned to each bulk clonotype according to whether the clonotype was present at higher abundance in the sequenced CD4 repertoire or the sequenced CD8 repertoire. TCRdb ran its own pipeline on the public reads, namely fastp trimming at Q25 and MiXCR clone calling, and kept in-frame beta chains. CDR3 protein duplicates are merged, each entry listing the most common genes and DNA. The V and J calls come from TCRdb's annotation, not from the publication. Recorded for this sample are just over 250,000 distinct CDR3 sequences; roughly 5.6% of them occurred a single time. Around 3.5% of the sample lies in the top ten.

This clonotype was seen a few times. The antigen this receptor binds is unknown. Per-base qualities were not stored, and no clone one base away is much larger. What the treatment or condition label conveys for this sample: live attenuated yellow fever vaccine strain. PBMCs were isolated from peripheral blood using a standard Ficoll-Paque protocol. Dynabeads CD4 and CD8 positive selection kits were used to isolate CD4 and CD8 T-cell fractions. TriZol was used to extract RNA from bulk PBMCs, from CD4 and CD8 fractions, and from dextramer-positive and dextramer-negative fractions. The rearrangement joined TRBV9 to TRBJ1-2, with the D gene not clear enough to name. This sample comprised CD4+ T cells sorted from PBMCs, obtained on the day of the yellow fever booster vaccination. This TCR came from a man aged 18-30 years who received the YFV17D yellow fever vaccine. The CDR3 here reads CASSPEDPLGGYTF. The nucleotide sequence is given as TGTGCCAGCAGCCCTGAGGACCCCCTCGGTGGCTACACCTTC.